This T cell receptor (beta chain) was documented in a study of T-cell memory formation after mild COVID-19. TCRdb reanalysed the 5' RACE reads using MiXCR and keeps one entry per CDR3 protein. The data hold tens of thousands of distinct CDR3 sequences, with approximately 10% observed a single time. CDR3 length: 12 amino acids. Trimming took off 2 bases at V and 6 bases at J, with 8 bases between the two ends. CDR1 is SGHRS, CDR2 YFSETQ, per germline. This clonotype came up many times. The TCR was taken from a man aged 18 to 30 who had mild COVID-19 (a few samples of this study predate the infection). Cell type and time point are not known. The chain couples TRBV5-1 to TRBJ1-2; weak D call: TRBD1 (6 bases). Input material: PBMCs or a T cell subset sorted from them (not recorded which). The CDR3 loop is CASSFTGNGYTF. The CDR3 DNA reads as TGCGCCAGCAGCTTTACAGGGAATGGCTACACCTTC.